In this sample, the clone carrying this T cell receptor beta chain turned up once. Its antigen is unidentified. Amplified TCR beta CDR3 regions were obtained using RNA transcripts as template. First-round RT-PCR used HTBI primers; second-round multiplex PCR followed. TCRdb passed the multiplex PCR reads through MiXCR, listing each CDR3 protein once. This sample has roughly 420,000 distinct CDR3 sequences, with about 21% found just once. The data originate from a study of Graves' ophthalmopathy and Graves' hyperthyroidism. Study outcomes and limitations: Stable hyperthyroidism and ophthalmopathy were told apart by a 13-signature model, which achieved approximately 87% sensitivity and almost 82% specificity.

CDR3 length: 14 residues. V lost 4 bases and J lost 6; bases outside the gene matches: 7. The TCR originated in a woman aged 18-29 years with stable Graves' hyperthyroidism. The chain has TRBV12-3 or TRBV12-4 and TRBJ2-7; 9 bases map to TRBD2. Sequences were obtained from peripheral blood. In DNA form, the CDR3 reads TGTGCCAGCAGTTCCCTAGCGGGATTGGGCGAGCAGTACTTC. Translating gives CASSSLAGLGEQYF.